This paragraph reports one TCR beta chain. Its target is not known. The same CDR3 arises from other DNA sequences in this sample as well. Treatment defined: over 15 received Ad26.COV2.S at low or high dose, single or two shots; 5 received placebo; per-sample allocation not given. Day 63 following the first vaccine or placebo injection was when the samples were taken. This Boston cohort included adults aged 18-55 years. In the vaccine, an Ad26 vector expressed the SARS-CoV-2 spike of the Wuhan strain. Profiling relied on immunoSEQ multiplex PCR, and the TCRdb table lists in-frame clones only, not all of them. Seen here are around 340,000 clones, roughly 90% observed once, and the top ten hold approximately 5%. The sample belongs to a study of Ad26.COV2.S vaccination and SARS-CoV-2 variants. Study background: A participant enrolled in the COV1001 Ad26.COV2.S trial arm provided the sample.

General study findings and limits: Total T cell responses were possibly underestimated by TCR breadth and depth analyses.

The V end lost 2 bases, the J end lost 1 base, and 9 bases lay between the germline ends. Germline V gene data show CDR1 as ENHRY and CDR2 as SYGVKD. The CDR3 runs 14 residues. The chain joins TRBV10-3 to TRBJ2-7; D may correspond to TRBD1 or TRBD2 (5 bases each). The specimen comprised peripheral blood, sampled in a trial of Ad26.COV2.S vaccine versus placebo. This receptor was identified in a person between 18 and 59 years old who received the Ad26.COV2.S COVID-19 vaccine or a placebo. CDR3 sequence: CAISEGGGSYEQYF. The CDR3 DNA reads as TGTGCCATCAGTGAGGGGGGTGGGTCCTACGAGCAGTACTTC.